This entry features one T cell receptor beta chain sequence. Its antigen is undetermined. The record originates from a study of beta chain features in type 1 diabetes. About the study: There were 107,917,701 sorted cells examined across all samples.

General observations from the study: Healthy donors had naive, central memory and Treg TCRB repertoires that appeared less similar than those seen among patients. Significant though moderate, a shortening of TCRB CDR3s appeared in all four CD4+ subsets of Type 1 diabetes patients.

TCRB transcripts that were expressed got sequenced, as all of the isolated RNA had been reverse transcribed. The average read count of naive, central memory and regulatory T cell samples was approximately 3.5 million. Data came from immunoSEQ multiplex PCR; TCRdb stores just in-frame clones and leaves some out. The data show a few hundred thousand clones, around 16% seen once. The CDR3 consists of 15 residues. V was cut by 6 bases and J by 5 bases, with 17 bases left in between. Germline V CDR1 and CDR2: ENHRY, SYGVKD. The chain recombines TRBV10-3 with TRBJ2-1; a possible D gene is TRBD2 (6 bases). Sequencing was done on a sample of naive CD4+ T cells from blood. The source of this sequence is a man aged 25 to 40 with type 1 diabetes. The CDR3 DNA reads as TGTGCCATCAGGCTCAGGGCAGGGAGGCACAATGAGCAGTTCTTC. This gives the protein CAIRLRAGRHNEQFF.